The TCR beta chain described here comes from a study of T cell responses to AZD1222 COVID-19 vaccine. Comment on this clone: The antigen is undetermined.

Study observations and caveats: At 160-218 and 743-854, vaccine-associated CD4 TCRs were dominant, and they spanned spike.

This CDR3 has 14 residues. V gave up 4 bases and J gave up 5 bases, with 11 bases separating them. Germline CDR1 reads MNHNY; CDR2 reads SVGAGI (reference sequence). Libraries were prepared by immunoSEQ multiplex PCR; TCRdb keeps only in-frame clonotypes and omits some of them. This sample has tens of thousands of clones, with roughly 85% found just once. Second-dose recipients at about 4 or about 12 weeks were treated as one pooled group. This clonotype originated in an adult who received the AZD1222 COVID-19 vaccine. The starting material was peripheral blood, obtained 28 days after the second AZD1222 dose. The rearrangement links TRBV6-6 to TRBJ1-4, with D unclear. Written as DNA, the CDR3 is TGTGCCAGCAGTTCCCCCGGGTACAATGAAAAACTGTTTTTT. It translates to CASSSPGYNEKLFF.